This T cell receptor (beta chain) was identified during a study of T cells in Graves' hyperthyroidism and ophthalmopathy. Researchers amplified the TCR beta CDR3 regions from RNA transcripts. The primer set for the first-round RT-PCR of the TCR CDR3 was HTBI. MiXCR, run by TCRdb on the multiplex PCR reads, gives a single entry per CDR3 protein. The sample lists hundreds of thousands of distinct CDR3 sequences, roughly 40% occurring once. Researchers defined stable Graves' hyperthyroidism as no ophthalmopathy progression within 18 months. Germline lookup yields CDR1 SGDLS and CDR2 YYNGEE. The CDR3 length is 14 residues. V gave up 2 bases and J gave up 10 bases; unmatched junction bases: 6.

Sequenced input: blood. The TCR sequence derives from a man aged 18 to 35 with Graves' hyperthyroidism. The chain couples TRBV9 to TRBJ1-6, with 7 bases that match TRBD1. DNA of the CDR3: TGTGCCAGCAGCGTGAGGACAGGTGGATCACCCCTCCACTTT. Translating gives CASSVRTGGSPLHF.